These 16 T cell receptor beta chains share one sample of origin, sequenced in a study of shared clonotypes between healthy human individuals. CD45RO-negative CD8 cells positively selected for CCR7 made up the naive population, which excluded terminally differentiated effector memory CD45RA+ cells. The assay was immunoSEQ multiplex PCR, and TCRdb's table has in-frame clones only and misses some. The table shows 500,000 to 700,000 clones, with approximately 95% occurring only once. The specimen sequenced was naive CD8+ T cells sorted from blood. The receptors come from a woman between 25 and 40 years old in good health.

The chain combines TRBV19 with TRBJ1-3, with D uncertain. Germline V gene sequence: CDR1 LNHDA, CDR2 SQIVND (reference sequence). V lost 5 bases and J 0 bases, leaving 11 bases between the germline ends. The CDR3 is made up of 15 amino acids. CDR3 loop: CASSSLRVSGNTIYF. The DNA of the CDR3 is TGTGCCAGTAGTTCTCTACGGGTCTCTGGAAACACCATATATTTT.

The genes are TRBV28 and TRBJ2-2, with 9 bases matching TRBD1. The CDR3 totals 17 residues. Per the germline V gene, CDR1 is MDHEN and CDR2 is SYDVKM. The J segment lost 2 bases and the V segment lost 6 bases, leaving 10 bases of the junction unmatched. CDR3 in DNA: TGTGCCAGCAGCCCCCAACAGGGGGCATACAACACCGGGGAGCTGTTTTTT. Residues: CASSPQQGAYNTGELFF.

CDR3 nucleotides: TGTGCCAGCAGCGTAGCTCAGGGCCGTGGCTCCTACGAGCAGTACTTC. Translated: CASSVAQGRGSYEQYF. The rearrangement uses TRBV9 and TRBJ2-7; D is possibly TRBD1 (5 bases). The germline V gene has CDR1 SGDLS and CDR2 YYNGEE. The CDR3 totals 16 residues. V gave up 0 bases and J gave up 0 bases, with 13 bases separating them.

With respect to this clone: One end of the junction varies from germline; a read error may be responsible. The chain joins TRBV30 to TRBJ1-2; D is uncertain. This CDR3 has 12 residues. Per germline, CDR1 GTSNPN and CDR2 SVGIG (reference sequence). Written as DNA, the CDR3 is TGTGCCTGGAGTGGTACTAACTATGACTACACCTTC. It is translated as CAWSGTNYDYTF.

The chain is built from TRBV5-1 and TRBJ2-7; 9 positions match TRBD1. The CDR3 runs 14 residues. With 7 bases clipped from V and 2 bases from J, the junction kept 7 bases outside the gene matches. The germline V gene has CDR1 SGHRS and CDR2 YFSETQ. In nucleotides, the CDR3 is TGCGCCAGCGCAGACCGGGACAGGGCCTACGAGCAGTACTTC. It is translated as CASADRDRAYEQYF. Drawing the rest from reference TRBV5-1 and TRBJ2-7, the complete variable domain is KAGVTQTPRYLIKTRGQQVTLSCSPISGHRSVSWYQQTPGQGLQFLFEYFSETQRNKGNFPGRFSGRQFSNSRSEMNVSTLELGDSALYLCASADRDRAYEQYFGPGTRLTVT.

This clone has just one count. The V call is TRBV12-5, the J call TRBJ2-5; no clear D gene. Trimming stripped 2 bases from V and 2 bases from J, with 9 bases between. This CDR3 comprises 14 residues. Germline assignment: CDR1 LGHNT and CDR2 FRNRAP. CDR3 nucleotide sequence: TGTGCTAGTGGTTTGAAAACTATACAAGAGACCCAGTACTTC. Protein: CASGLKTIQETQYF.

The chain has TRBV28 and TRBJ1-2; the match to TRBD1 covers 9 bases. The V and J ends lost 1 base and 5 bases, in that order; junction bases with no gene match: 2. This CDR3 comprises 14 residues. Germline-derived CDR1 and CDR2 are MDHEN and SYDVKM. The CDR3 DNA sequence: TGTGCCAGCAGTTTATTTGGACAGGGGTATGGCTACACCTTC. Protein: CASSLFGQGYGYTF.

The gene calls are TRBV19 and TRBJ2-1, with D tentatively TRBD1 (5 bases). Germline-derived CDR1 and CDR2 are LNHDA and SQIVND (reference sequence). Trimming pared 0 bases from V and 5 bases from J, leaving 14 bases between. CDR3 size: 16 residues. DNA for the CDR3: TGTGCCAGTAGTATAGATCTCCTGGGCAGGGACAATGAGCAGTTCTTC. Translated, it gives CASSIDLLGRDNEQFF.

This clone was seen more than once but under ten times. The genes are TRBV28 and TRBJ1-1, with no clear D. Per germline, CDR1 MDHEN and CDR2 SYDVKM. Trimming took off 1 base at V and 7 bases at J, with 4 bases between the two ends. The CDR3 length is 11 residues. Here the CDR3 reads CASSLFDEAFF. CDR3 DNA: TGTGCCAGCAGTTTATTTGATGAAGCTTTCTTT.

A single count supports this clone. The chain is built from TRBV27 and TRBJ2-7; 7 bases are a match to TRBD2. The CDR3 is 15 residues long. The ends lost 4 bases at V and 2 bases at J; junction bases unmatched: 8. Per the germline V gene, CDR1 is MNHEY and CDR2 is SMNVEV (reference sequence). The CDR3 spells CASSSQAGVTYEQYF. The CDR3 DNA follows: TGTGCCAGCAGTTCGCAGGCGGGAGTAACCTACGAGCAGTACTTC.

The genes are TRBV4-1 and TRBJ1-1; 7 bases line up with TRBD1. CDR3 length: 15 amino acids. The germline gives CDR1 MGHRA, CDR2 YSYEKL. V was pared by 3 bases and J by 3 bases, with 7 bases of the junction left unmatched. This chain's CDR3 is CASSQVYRGDTEAFF. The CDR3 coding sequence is TGCGCCAGCAGCCAGGTATACAGGGGAGACACTGAAGCTTTCTTT.

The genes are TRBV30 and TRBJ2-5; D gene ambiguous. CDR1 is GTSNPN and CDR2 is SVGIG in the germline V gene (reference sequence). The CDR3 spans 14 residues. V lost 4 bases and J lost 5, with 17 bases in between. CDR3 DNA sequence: TGTGCCTGGACCACCGGCTACTCCTGGGAGACCCAGTACTTC. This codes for CAWTTGYSWETQYF.

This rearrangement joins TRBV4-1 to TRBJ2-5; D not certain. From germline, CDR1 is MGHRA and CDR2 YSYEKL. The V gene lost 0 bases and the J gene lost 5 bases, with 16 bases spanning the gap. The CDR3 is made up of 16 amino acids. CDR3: CASSQDPLNRAETQYF. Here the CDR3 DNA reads TGCGCCAGCAGCCAAGATCCGCTGAATCGGGCTGAGACCCAGTACTTC.

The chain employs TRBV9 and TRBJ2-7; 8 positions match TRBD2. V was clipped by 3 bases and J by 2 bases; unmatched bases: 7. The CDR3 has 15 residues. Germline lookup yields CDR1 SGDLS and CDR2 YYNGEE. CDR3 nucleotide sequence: TGTGCCAGCAGCGCCGGGACTAGTCCCGCCTACGAGCAGTACTTC. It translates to CASSAGTSPAYEQYF.

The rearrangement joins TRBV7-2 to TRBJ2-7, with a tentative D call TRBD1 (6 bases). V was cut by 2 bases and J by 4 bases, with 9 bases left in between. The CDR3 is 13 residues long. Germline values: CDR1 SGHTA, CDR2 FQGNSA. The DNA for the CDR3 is TGTGCCAGCAGCTTAAACAGGGTATACGAGCAGTACTTC. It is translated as CASSLNRVYEQYF.

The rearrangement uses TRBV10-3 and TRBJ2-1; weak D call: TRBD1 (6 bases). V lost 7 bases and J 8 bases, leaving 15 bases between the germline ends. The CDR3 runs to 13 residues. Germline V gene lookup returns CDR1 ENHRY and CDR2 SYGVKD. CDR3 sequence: CAIKRTDRDEQFF. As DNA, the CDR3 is TGTGCCATCAAAAGGACAGACCGGGATGAGCAGTTCTTC.